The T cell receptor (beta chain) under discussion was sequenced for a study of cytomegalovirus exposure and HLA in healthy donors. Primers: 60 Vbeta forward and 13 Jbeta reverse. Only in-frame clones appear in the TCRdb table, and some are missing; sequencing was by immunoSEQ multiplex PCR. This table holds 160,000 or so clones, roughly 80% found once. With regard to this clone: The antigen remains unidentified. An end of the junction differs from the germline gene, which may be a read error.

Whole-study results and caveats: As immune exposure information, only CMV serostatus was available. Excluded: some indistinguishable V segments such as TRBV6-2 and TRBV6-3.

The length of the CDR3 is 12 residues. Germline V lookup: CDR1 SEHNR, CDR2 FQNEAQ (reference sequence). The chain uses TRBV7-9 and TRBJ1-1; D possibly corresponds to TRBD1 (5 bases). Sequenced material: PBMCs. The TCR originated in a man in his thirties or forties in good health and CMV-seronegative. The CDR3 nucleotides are TGTTCCAGCAGCTTAGGGGCAGATGAAGCTTTCTTT. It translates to CSSSLGADEAFF.